This T cell receptor beta chain was documented in a study of Ad26.COV2.S vaccination and SARS-CoV-2 variants. Study information: Donor participated within the Ad26.COV2.S arm of the COV1001 trial. Dosing was one shot or two shots 56 days apart.

Points on this clone: What it recognizes is unknown.

General study findings and limits: The placebo group had lower spike-specific TCR breadth than the vaccine recipients did. Researchers cautioned that TCR breadth and depth analyses may have underestimated total T cell responses.

Treatment of the sample: around 19 received Ad26.COV2.S at low or high dose, single or two shots; a few received placebo; per-sample allocation not given. Following the first vaccine or placebo injection, samples were taken on day 63. Measured with immunoSEQ multiplex PCR; TCRdb has only the in-frame clones, and not every one. Of about 680,000 clones listed, about 89% are singletons. Germline V lookup: CDR1 KGHDR, CDR2 SFDVKD. This CDR3 has 12 amino acids. V lost 4 bases to trimming and J lost 14 bases, with 14 bases between them. This receptor was taken from a person aged 18 to 65 who received the Ad26.COV2.S COVID-19 vaccine or a placebo. The J gene is TRBJ2-1, the V gene TRBV24-1; D might be TRBD1 or TRBD2, each matching 5 bases. The sample was peripheral blood, taken in a trial of Ad26.COV2.S vaccine versus placebo. CDR3 sequence reads: CATSDPRDGEFF. CDR3 DNA: TGTGCCACCAGTGACCCTAGGGACGGCGAGTTCTTC.